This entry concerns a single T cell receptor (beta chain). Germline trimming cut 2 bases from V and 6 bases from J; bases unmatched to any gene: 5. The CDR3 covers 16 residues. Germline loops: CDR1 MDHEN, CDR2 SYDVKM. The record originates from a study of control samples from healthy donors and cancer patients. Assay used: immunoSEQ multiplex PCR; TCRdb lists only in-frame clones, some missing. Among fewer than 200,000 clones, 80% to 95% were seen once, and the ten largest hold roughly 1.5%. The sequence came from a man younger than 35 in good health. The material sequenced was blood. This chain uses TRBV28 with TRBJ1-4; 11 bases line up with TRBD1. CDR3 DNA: TGTGCCAGCAGTTTAATAGGACAGGGGGCGGATGAAAAACTGTTTTTT. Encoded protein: CASSLIGQGADEKLFF. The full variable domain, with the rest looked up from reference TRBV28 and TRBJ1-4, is DVKVTQSSRYLVKRTGEKVFLECVQDMDHENMFWYRQDPGLGLRLIYFSYDVKMKEKGDIPEGYSVSREKKERFSLILESASTNQTSMYLCASSLIGQGADEKLFFGSGTQLSVL.